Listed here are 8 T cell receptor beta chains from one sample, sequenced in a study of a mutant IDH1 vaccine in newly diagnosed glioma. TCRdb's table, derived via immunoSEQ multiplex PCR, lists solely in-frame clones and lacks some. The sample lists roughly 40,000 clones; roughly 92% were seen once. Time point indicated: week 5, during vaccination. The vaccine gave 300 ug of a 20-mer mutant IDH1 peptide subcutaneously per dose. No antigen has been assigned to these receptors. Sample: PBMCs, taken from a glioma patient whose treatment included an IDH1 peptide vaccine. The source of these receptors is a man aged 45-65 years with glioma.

DNA for the CDR3: TGTGCCAGTAGTAGTGGGGGTCCGGAGCCCCAGCATTTT. Protein sequence: CASSSGGPEPQHF. The V call is TRBV19, the J call TRBJ1-5, with D tentatively TRBD1 (5 bases). Trimming took off 4 bases at V and 8 bases at J, with 12 bases between the two ends. CDR3 length equals 13 residues. Germline V CDR1 and CDR2: LNHDA, SQIVND (reference sequence).

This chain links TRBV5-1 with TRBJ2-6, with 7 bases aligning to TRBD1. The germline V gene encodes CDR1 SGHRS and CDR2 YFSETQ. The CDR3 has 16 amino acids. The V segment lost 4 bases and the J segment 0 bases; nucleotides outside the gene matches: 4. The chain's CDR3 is CASSPGQISGANVLTF. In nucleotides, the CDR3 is TGCGCCAGCAGCCCGGGACAGATCTCTGGGGCCAACGTCCTGACTTTC.

The CDR3 sequence is CASSSDGWNTEAFF. CDR3 in DNA: TGTGCCAGCAGCTCAGACGGTTGGAACACTGAAGCTTTCTTT. V gene TRBV5-4 combines with J gene TRBJ1-1; no reliable D call. The ends were cut back, 3 bases at V and 1 base at J, with 10 bases in the middle. Per germline, CDR1 SGHNT and CDR2 YYREEE (reference sequence). This CDR3 is 14 amino acids long.

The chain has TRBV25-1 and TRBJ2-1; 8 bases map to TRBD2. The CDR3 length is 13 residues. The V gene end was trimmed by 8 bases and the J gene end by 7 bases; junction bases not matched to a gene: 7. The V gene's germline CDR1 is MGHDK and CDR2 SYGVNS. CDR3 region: CASRTGGRNEQFF. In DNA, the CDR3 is TGTGCCAGCCGAACGGGGGGGCGGAATGAGCAGTTCTTC.

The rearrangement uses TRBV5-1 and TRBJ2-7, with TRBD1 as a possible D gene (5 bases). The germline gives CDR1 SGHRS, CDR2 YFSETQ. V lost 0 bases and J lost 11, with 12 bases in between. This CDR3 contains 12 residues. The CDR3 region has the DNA TGCGCCAGCAGCTTGGATCAGGGTGTCAAGTACTTC. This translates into CASSLDQGVKYF.

The CDR3: CATGGGPINTEAFF. In DNA form, the CDR3 reads TGTGCCACCGGCGGTGGGCCGATAAACACTGAAGCTTTCTTT. The chain carries TRBV10-3 and TRBJ1-1; D is undetermined. Between the trimmed V and J ends, which lost 10 bases and 2 bases, there was a span of 17 bases. Germline CDR1 ENHRY, CDR2 SYGVKD. The CDR3 covers 14 residues.

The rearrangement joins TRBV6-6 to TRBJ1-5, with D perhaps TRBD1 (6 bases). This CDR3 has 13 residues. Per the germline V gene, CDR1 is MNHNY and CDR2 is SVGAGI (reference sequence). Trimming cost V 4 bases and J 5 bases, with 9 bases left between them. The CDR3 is CASSWGADQPQHF. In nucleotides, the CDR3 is TGTGCCAGCAGTTGGGGGGCCGATCAGCCCCAGCATTTT.

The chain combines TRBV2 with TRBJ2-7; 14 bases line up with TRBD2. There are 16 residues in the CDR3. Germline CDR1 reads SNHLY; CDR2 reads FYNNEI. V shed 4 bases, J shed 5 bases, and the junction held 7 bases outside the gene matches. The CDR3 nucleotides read TGTGCCAGCAGTGTCGAGACTAGCGGGAGGGCCGACGAGCAGTACTTC. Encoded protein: CASSVETSGRADEQYF.